This passage covers 9 T cell receptor beta chains from one sample sequenced in a study of a mutant IDH1 vaccine in newly diagnosed glioma. Produced via immunoSEQ multiplex PCR; TCRdb's table is partial and in-frame only. The sample holds about 58,000 clones, 80% to 90% seen once. For these TCRs, the target antigens are not known. As for time point: week 5, during vaccination. Every vaccination contained 300 ug of the mutant IDH1 20-mer peptide and was paired with topical imiquimod. Here the sequenced sample was PBMCs, taken from a glioma patient whose treatment included an IDH1 peptide vaccine. The receptors were sampled from a woman aged 45 to 65 with glioma.

The V and J genes are TRBV5-6 and TRBJ2-7; possible D gene TRBD1, 5 bases. Trimming left V 4 bases short and J 4 bases short, with 12 bases between. Per the germline V gene, CDR1 is SGHDT and CDR2 is YYEEEE. This CDR3 spans 13 amino acids. This chain's CDR3 is CASSLAGIYEQYF. As DNA, the CDR3 is TGTGCCAGCAGCCTCGCAGGGATTTACGAGCAGTACTTC.

The V and J genes are TRBV19 and TRBJ1-5; 10 bases are shared with TRBD1. With 6 bases clipped from V and 2 bases from J, the junction kept 1 base outside the gene matches. The CDR3 is 14 residues long. CDR1 is LNHDA, CDR2 SQIVND, per germline (reference sequence). The CDR3, as DNA: TGTGCCAGTAGGGGGACAGGGGGCAATCAGCCCCAGCATTTT. Translated, it gives CASRGTGGNQPQHF.

The V gene is TRBV1, the J gene TRBJ2-7. TRBV1 corresponds to a pseudogene. CDR3 length: 18 amino acids. This CDR3 reads CTSSQHTATGRLSYEQYF. The DNA of the CDR3 is TGCACCAGCAGCCAACACACCGCCACTGGACGGCTCTCCTACGAGCAGTACTTC.

The genes are TRBV5-1 and TRBJ2-2; D unclear. The V end was cut by 4 bases, the J end by 1 base, with 8 bases between. Germline V CDR1 and CDR2: SGHRS, YFSETQ. The CDR3 has 14 amino acids. The CDR3 reads CASSDSMNTGELFF. The CDR3 DNA reads as TGCGCCAGCAGCGACTCGATGAACACCGGGGAGCTGTTTTTT.

The genes are TRBV7-9 and TRBJ1-1; TRBD1 might be the D (5 bases). V lost 8 bases to trimming and J lost 4 bases, with 17 bases between them. CDR3 size: 14 residues. From germline, CDR1 is SEHNR and CDR2 FQNEAQ (reference sequence). CDR3 loop: CASGDLMRVTEAFF. The CDR3 nucleotides read TGTGCCAGCGGGGACCTCATGCGTGTCACTGAAGCTTTCTTT.

The chain employs TRBV5-1 and TRBJ2-1; the D call may be TRBD1 or TRBD2 (5 bases each). The CDR3 has 16 amino acids. With 2 bases removed from V and 4 bases from J, the gap between germline ends came to 16 bases. CDR1 SGHRS and CDR2 YFSETQ come from the germline V gene. The CDR3 DNA reads as TGCGCCAGCAGCTTATTCGTGAGGGGCTCATACAATGAGCAGTTCTTC. Its protein product is CASSLFVRGSYNEQFF.

This clone was seen just once. Different DNA sequences within this sample yield the same CDR3. The chain links TRBV2 to TRBJ2-5; TRBD2 matches 8 bases. CDR1 and CDR2 from the germline V gene are SNHLY and FYNNEI. CDR3 length: 14 amino acids. The V segment lost 5 bases and the J segment 2 bases; nucleotides outside the gene matches: 4. The CDR3 sequence is CASSLGTRQETQYF. DNA of the CDR3: TGTGCCAGCAGTTTAGGGACTAGGCAAGAGACCCAGTACTTC.

The V call is TRBV9, the J call TRBJ2-2; D is uncertain. The germline V and J ends were trimmed by 5 bases and 1 base, with 12 bases remaining between them. The CDR3 spans 15 residues. Per germline, CDR1 SGDLS and CDR2 YYNGEE. CDR3 bases: TGTGCCAGCAGTCTAAGGACGGGGAACACCGGGGAGCTGTTTTTT. Its translation is CASSLRTGNTGELFF.

This chain's CDR3 is CSASVGGAQYF. The CDR3 DNA follows: TGCAGTGCCTCCGTAGGCGGTGCTCAGTACTTC. The V and J genes are TRBV20-1 and TRBJ2-4; no reliable D call. CDR3 length equals 11 residues. V gave up 6 bases and J gave up 12 bases, with 15 bases separating them. Germline-derived CDR1 and CDR2 are DFQATT and SNEGSKA (reference sequence).